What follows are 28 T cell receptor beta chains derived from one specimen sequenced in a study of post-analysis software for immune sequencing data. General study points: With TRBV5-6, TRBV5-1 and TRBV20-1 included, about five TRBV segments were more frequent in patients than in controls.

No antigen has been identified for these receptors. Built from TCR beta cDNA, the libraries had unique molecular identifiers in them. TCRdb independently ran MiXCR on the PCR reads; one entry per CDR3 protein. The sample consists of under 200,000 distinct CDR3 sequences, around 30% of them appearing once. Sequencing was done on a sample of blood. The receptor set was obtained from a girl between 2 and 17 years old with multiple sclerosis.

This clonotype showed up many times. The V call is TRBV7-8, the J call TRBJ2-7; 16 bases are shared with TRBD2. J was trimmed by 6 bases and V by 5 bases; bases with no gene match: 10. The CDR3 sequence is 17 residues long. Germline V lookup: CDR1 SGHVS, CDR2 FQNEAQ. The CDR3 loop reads CASSGRGLAGGQGEQYF. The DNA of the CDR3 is TGTGCCAGCAGCGGAAGGGGACTAGCGGGGGGGCAGGGCGAGCAGTACTTC.

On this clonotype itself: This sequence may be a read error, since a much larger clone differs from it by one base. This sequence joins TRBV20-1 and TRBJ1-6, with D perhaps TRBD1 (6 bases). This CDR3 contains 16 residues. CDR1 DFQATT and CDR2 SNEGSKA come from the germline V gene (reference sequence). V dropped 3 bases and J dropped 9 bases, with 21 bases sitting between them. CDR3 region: CSARKSGGRGTSPLHF. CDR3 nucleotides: TGCAGTGCTAGGAAAAGCGGGGGCCGCGGTACTTCACCCCTCCACTTT.

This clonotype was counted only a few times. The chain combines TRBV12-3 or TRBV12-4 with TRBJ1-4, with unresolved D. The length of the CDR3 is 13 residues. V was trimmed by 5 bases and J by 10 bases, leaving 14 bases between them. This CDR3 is CASSPPDGSKLFF. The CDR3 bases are TGTGCCAGCAGTCCGCCGGACGGCTCAAAACTGTTTTTT.

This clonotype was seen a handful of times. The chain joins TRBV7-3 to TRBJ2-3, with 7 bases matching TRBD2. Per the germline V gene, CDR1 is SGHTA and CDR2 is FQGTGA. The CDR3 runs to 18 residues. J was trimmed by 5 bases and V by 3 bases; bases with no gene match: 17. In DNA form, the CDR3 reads TGTGCCAGCAGCTTCACCCACGGGGGGACTAATAAGAGAGATACGCAGTATTTT. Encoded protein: CASSFTHGGTNKRDTQYF.

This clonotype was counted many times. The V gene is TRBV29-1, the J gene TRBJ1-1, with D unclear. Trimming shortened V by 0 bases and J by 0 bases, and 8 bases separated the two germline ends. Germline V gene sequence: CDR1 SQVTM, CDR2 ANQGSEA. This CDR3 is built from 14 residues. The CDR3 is CSVEDRRMNTEAFF. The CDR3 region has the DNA TGCAGCGTTGAAGATCGGCGGATGAACACTGAAGCTTTCTTT.

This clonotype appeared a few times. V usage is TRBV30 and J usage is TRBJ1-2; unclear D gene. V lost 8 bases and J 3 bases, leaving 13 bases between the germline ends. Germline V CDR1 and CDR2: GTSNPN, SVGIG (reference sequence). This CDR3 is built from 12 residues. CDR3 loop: CAQREGHYGYTF. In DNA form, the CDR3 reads TGTGCCCAGAGGGAGGGCCACTATGGCTACACCTTC.

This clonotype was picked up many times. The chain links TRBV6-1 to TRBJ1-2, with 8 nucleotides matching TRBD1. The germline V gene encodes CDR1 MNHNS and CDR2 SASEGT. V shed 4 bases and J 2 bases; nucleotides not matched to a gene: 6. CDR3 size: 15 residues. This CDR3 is CASSGADRVNYGYTF. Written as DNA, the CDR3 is TGTGCCAGCAGTGGAGCGGACAGGGTCAACTATGGCTACACCTTC.

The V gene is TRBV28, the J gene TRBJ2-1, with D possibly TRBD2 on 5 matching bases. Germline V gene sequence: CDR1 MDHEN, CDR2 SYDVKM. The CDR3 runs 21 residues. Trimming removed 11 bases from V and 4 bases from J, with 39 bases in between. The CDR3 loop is CACGPQPGPTRLASSYNEQFF. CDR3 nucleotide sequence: TGTGCCTGCGGTCCACAACCTGGACCGACCCGGCTAGCTTCCTCTTACAATGAGCAGTTCTTC.

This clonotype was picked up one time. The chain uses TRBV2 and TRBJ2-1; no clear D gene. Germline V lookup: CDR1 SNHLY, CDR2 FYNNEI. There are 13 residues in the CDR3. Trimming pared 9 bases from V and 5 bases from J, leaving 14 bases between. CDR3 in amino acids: CASQTPSNNEQFF. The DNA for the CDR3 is TGTGCCAGTCAAACTCCGTCAAACAATGAGCAGTTCTTC.

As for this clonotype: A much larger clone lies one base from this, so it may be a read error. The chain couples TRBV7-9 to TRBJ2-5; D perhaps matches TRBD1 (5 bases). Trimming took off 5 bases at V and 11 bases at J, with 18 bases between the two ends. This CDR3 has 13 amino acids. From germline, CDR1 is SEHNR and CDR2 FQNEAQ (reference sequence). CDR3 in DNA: TGTGCCAGCAGCGTACAGACAGTCTATGAGCAGTACTTC. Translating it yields CASSVQTVYEQYF.

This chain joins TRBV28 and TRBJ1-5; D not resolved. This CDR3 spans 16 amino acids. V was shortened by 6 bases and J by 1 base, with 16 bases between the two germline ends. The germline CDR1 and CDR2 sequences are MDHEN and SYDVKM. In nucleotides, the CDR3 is TGTGCCAGCAGACCTTTCATCCGGGCGAGCAATCAGCCCCAGCATTTT. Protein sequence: CASRPFIRASNQPQHF.

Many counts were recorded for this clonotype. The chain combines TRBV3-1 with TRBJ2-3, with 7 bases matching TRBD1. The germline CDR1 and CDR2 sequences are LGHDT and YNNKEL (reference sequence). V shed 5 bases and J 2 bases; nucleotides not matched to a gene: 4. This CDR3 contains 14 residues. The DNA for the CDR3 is TGTGCCAGCAGCTCCGACAGGGACACAGATACGCAGTATTTT. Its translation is CASSSDRDTDTQYF.

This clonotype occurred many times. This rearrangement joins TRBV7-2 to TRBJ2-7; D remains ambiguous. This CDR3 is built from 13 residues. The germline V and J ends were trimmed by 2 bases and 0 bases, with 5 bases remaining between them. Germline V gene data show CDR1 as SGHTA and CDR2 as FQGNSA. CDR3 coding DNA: TGTGCCAGCAGCTTAATGTCCTCCTACGAGCAGTACTTC. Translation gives CASSLMSSYEQYF.

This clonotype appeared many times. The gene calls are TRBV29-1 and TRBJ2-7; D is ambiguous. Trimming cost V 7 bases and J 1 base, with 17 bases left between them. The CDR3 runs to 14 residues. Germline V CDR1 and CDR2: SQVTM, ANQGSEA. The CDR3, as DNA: TGCAGCGCCGCCCCAAGGGCTGGGTCCTACGAGCAGTACTTC. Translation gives CSAAPRAGSYEQYF.

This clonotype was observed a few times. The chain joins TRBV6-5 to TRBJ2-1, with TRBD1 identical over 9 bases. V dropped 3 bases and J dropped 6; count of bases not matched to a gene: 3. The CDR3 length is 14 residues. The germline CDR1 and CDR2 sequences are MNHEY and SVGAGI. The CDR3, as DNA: TGTGCCAGCAGTTATGGACAGGGGACCAATGAGCAGTTCTTC. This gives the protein CASSYGQGTNEQFF.

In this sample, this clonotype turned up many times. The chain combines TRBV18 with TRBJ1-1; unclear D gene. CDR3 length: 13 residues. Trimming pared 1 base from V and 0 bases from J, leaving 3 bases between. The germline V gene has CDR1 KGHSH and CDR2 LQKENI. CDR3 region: CASSPQVNTEAFF. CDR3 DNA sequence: TGTGCCAGCTCACCACAGGTGAACACTGAAGCTTTCTTT.

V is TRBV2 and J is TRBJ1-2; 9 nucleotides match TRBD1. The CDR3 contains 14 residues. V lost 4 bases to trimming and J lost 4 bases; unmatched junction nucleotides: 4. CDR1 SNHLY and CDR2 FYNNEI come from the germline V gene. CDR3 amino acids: CASSGGTGTYGYTF. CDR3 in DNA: TGTGCCAGCAGTGGGGGGACAGGGACCTATGGCTACACCTTC. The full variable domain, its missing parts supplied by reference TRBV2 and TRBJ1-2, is EPEVTQTPSHQVTQMGQEVILRCVPISNHLYFYWYRQILGQKVEFLVSFYNNEISEKSEIFDDQFSVERPDGSNFTLKIRSTKLEDSAMYFCASSGGTGTYGYTFGSGTRLTVV.

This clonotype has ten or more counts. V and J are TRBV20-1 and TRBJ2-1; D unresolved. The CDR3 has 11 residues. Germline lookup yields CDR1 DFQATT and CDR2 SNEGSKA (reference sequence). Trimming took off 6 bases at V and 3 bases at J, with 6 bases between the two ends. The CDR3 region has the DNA TGCAGTGCCATGGACTACAATGAGCAGTTCTTC. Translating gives CSAMDYNEQFF.

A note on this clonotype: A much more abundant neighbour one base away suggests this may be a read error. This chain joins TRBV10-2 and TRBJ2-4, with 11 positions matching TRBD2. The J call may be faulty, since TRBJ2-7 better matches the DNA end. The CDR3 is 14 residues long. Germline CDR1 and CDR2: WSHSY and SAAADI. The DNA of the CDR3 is TGCGCCAGCAGGACTAGCGGGACCACCTACGAGCAGTACTTC. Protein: CASRTSGTTYEQYF.

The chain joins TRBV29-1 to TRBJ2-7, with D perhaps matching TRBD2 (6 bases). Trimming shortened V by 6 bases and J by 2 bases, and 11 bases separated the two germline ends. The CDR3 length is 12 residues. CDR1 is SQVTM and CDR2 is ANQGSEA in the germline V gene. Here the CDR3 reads CSVSGLPYEQYF. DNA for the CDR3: TGCAGCGTAAGCGGGCTCCCCTACGAGCAGTACTTC.

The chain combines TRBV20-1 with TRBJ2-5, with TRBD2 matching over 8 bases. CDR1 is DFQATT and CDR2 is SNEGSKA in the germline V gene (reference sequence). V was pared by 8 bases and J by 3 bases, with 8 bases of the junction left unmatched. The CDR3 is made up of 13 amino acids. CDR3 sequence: CSLREVGEETQYF. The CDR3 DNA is TGCAGTCTGCGGGAGGTTGGGGAAGAGACCCAGTACTTC.

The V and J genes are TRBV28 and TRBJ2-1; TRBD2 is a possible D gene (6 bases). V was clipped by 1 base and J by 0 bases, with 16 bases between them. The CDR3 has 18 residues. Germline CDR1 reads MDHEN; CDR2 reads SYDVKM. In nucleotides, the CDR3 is TGTGCCAGCAGTTTATCCATGGGACTCGGAAGCTCCTACAATGAGCAGTTCTTC. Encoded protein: CASSLSMGLGSSYNEQFF.

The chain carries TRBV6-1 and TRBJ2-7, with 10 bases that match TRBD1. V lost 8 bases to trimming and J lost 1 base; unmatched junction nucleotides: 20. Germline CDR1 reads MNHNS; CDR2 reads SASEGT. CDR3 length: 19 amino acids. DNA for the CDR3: TGTGCCAGCGGAACTTGGACAGGGGGAGGGCCGAACGGGTCCTACGAGCAGTACTTC. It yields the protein CASGTWTGGGPNGSYEQYF.

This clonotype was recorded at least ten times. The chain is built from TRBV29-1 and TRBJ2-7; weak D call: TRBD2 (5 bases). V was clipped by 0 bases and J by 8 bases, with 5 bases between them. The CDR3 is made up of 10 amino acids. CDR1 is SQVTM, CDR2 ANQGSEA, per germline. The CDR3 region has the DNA TGCAGCGTTGAAGACGGGAAGCAGTACTTC. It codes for CSVEDGKQYF.

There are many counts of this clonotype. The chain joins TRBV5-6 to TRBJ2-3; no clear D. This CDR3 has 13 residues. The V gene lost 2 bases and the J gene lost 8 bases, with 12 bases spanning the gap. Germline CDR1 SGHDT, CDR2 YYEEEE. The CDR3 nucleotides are TGTGCCAGCAGCTTCGGGTTCAAGGGTACGCAGTATTTT. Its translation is CASSFGFKGTQYF.

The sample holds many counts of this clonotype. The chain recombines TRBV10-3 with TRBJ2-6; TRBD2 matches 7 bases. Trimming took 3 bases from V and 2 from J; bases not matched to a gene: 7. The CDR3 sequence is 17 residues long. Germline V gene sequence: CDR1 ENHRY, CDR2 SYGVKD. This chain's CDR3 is CAISDLGGSPGANVLTF. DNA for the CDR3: TGTGCCATCAGTGATTTGGGCGGGAGCCCTGGGGCCAACGTCCTGACTTTC.

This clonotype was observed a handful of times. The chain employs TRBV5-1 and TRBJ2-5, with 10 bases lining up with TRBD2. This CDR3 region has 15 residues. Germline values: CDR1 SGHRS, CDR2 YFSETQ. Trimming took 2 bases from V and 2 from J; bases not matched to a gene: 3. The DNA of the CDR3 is TGCGCCAGCAGCTTTACTAGCGGGGCACAAGAGACCCAGTACTTC. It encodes CASSFTSGAQETQYF.

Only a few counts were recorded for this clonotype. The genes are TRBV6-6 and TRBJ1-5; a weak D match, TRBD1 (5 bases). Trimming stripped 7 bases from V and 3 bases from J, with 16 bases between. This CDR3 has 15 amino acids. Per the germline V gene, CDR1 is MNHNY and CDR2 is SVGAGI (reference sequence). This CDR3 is CASNPAQGANQPQHF. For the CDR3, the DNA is TGTGCCAGCAACCCTGCCCAGGGTGCCAATCAGCCCCAGCATTTT.